Listed below are T cell receptor beta chains from one sample, sequenced in a study of blood T cell repertoires in COVID-19. Assay: immunoSEQ multiplex PCR; the TCRdb copy retains only in-frame clones and omits some. The profile shows roughly 80,000 clones, 75% to 95% of them singletons. The sequencing sample was made of peripheral blood. The receptors derive from a woman aged 45 to 65 in a cohort sampled during active COVID-19. Both conserved end residues are trimmed from each CDR3. The D gene is left open where the match is weak.

>TRBD1|TRBV5-1|13
ASSLRQGARETQY
>TRBD1|TRBV10-3|12
ASDEQGAQNEQF
>TRBD1|TRBV5-1|12
ASSPGTGTDTQY
>-|TRBV6-5|13
ATGRGGETGNTIY
>TRBD1|TRBV19|12
ASSARTGGEKLF
>TRBD1|TRBV19|13
ASTDTGTGGYEQF
>-|TRBV7-2|13
ASSLTARGASRWF
>-|TRBV19|13
ASSWSDTSDNEQF
>-|TRBV10-3|11
AITPVDTGELF
>TRBD2|TRBV9|13
ASSVDGGAYNEQF
>-|TRBV3-1/TRBV3-2|9
ASSPGLGYT
>-|TRBV5-1|13
ASSLGGGGQETQY
>-|TRBV21-1|15
ASSKVGTGVRDTEAF
>-|TRBV2|11
ASNGGATDTQY
>TRBD1|TRBV14|14
ASSHPGQGVGSPLH
>TRBD1|TRBV7-9|14
ASSSYRGLSNSPLH
>-|TRBV5-1|15
ASSLEGGPQRTQPQH
>-|TRBV19|12
ASTNRQVFTEAF
>TRBD2|TRBV5-8|12
ASSLSGGYNEQF
>TRBD1|TRBV5-1|12
ASSSTGESGELF
>-|TRBV7-3|14
ASSLSGATSYNEQF
>-|TRBV19|14
ASSRGRGGQNTEAF
>TRBD1|TRBV6-5|11
ASFRGSGETQY
>TRBD2|TRBV11-2|14
ASSPFSGRASETQY
>-|TRBV19|12
ASSMVANTDTQY
>TRBD2|TRBV10-2|14
ASRGQRESLGETQY
>-|TRBV27|11
ASSFRGATEAF
>-|TRBV29-1|12
SVVPSGMNTEAF
>-|TRBV7-3|12
ASSLGPGANVLT
>-|TRBV6-5|12
ASSYSRVNTEAF
>-|TRBV28|10
ASSYSISPLH